Described below is a single T cell receptor beta chain sequence and its context. Its antigen is unidentified. The sample is drawn from a study of graft-versus-host responses after intestinal transplantation. Overall study results and limits: Among recipient marrow samples, GvH clones were found; some appeared first in ileum or blood.

Repertoires were generated with immunoSEQ multiplex PCR, while TCRdb's copy carries only in-frame clones and drops some. This sample yields about 90,000 clones, of which just under 95% are seen a single time; 1% to 1.4% belongs to the top ten. The CDR3 length is 15 residues. Germline V CDR1 and CDR2: MNHEY, SMNVEV (reference sequence). V lost 6 bases and J lost 6; bases outside the gene matches: 8. Here the sequenced sample was unstimulated CD8+ T cells sorted from spleen or lymph node cells, taken before transplant. The sequence was collected from a human donor who was the organ donor for an intestinal transplant. The rearrangement links TRBV27 to TRBJ2-2; 9 bases match TRBD2. CDR3 nucleotides: TGTGCCAGCAGCCTCACGGCGGGGGGGTCCGGGGAGCTGTTTTTT. This translates into CASSLTAGGSGELFF.